The 27 T cell receptor beta chains given below trace back to one sample, sequenced in a study of Ad26.COV2.S vaccination and SARS-CoV-2 variants. Sequenced by immunoSEQ multiplex PCR; TCRdb stores in-frame clones only, minus some. The sample holds 400,000 or so clones, around nine tenths seen once. Treatment: around 19 received Ad26.COV2.S at low or high dose, single or two shots; 5 received placebo; per-sample allocation not given. On day 63 after the first injection, vaccine and placebo recipients gave samples. Sequencing was performed on peripheral blood, taken in a trial of Ad26.COV2.S vaccine versus placebo. All receptors come from a person between 18 and 65 years old who received the Ad26.COV2.S COVID-19 vaccine or a placebo.

On this clone: This sample also contains other DNA sequences that code for the same CDR3. V and J are TRBV7-2 and TRBJ1-1, with 9 positions matching TRBD1. The CDR3 length is 13 residues. V dropped 5 bases and J dropped 5; count of bases not matched to a gene: 3. Looked up from germline, CDR1 is SGHTA and CDR2 is FQGNSA. CDR3 residues: CASSLGQGTEAFF. The CDR3 DNA sequence: TGTGCCAGCAGCCTTGGACAGGGGACTGAAGCTTTCTTT.

This chain joins TRBV27 and TRBJ2-7; 8 positions agree with TRBD2. Germline V gene sequence: CDR1 MNHEY, CDR2 SMNVEV (reference sequence). Losses at the gene ends were 7 bases for V and 4 bases for J; bases not matched to a gene: 9. The CDR3 length is 14 residues. DNA of the CDR3: TGTGCCAGCACGCCTCTAGCGGGTCATTACGAGCAGTACTTC. It translates to CASTPLAGHYEQYF.

This rearrangement joins TRBV19 to TRBJ2-1; D may be TRBD2 (5 bases). This CDR3 region has 12 residues. Trimming removed 7 bases at V and 5 bases at J, with 9 bases between. Germline V gene data show CDR1 as LNHDA and CDR2 as SQIVND (reference sequence). The CDR3 loop reads CASNGRDNEQFF. The CDR3 DNA follows: TGTGCCAGTAATGGGCGGGACAATGAGCAGTTCTTC.

V usage is TRBV7-9 and J usage is TRBJ2-3, with 7 nucleotides matching TRBD2. Germline values: CDR1 SEHNR, CDR2 FQNEAQ (reference sequence). The V and J ends lost 5 bases and 0 bases, in that order; junction bases with no gene match: 5. This CDR3 has 15 amino acids. The CDR3 DNA is TGTGCCAGCAGCCACACTAGCGACAGCACAGATACGCAGTATTTT. Its translation is CASSHTSDSTDTQYF.

This chain connects TRBV6-2 or TRBV6-3 to TRBJ2-5; D may be TRBD2 (6 bases). Germline CDR1 MNHEY, CDR2 SVGEGT. Trimming took 5 bases from V and 2 from J, leaving 12 bases between them. The CDR3 loop spans 14 amino acids. The CDR3 here is CASSPLGGQETQYF. The CDR3 bases are TGTGCCAGCAGTCCCCTTGGGGGGCAAGAGACCCAGTACTTC.

The chain employs TRBV4-1 and TRBJ2-7, with TRBD1 as a possible D gene (6 bases). Per the germline V gene, CDR1 is MGHRA and CDR2 is YSYEKL. CDR3 length: 15 residues. Trimming shortened V by 1 base and J by 5 bases, and 15 bases separated the two germline ends. As DNA, the CDR3 is TGCGCCAGCAGCCAAGCAGGGGAAGGGGTTCACGAGCAGTACTTC. Its translation is CASSQAGEGVHEQYF.

The V and J genes are TRBV5-1 and TRBJ2-5; tentatively, D is TRBD1 (6 bases). The CDR3 spans 16 residues. Germline V CDR1 and CDR2: SGHRS, YFSETQ. V was trimmed by 0 bases and J by 5 bases, leaving 17 bases between them. The CDR3 reads CASSLGGRGLSETQYF. The DNA of the CDR3 is TGCGCCAGCAGCTTGGGGGGCAGGGGATTATCTGAGACCCAGTACTTC.

This clone occurred once. This chain uses TRBV5-1 with TRBJ2-3, with TRBD1 as a possible D gene (6 bases). Trimming pared 5 bases from V and 0 bases from J, leaving 10 bases between. This CDR3 region has 14 residues. Per germline, CDR1 SGHRS and CDR2 YFSETQ. CDR3 DNA sequence: TGCGCCAGCAGACAGGGATATAGCACAGATACGCAGTATTTT. Its translation is CASRQGYSTDTQYF.

The chain has TRBV20-1 and TRBJ2-1; the D gene is possibly TRBD2 (6 bases). V shed 3 bases and J shed 0 bases, with 9 bases lying between them. This CDR3 contains 14 residues. CDR1 is DFQATT and CDR2 is SNEGSKA in the germline V gene (reference sequence). CDR3 coding DNA: TGCAGTGCTAGTTTCGGGGGCTCCTACAATGAGCAGTTCTTC. Its protein is CSASFGGSYNEQFF.

This rearrangement joins TRBV21-1 to TRBJ1-5; TRBD1 is the table's D call and was not checked against the DNA. TRBV21-1 is a listed pseudogene. The CDR3 has 19 residues. The CDR3: CASSKAGRGWMYSNQPQHF. The CDR3 DNA sequence: TGTGCCAGCAGCAAAGCTGGCAGGGGATGGATGTATAGCAATCAGCCCCAGCATTTT.

The J gene is TRBJ1-1, the V gene TRBV27; TRBD1 agrees at 9 bases. The CDR3 runs to 14 residues. The germline CDR1 and CDR2 sequences are MNHEY and SMNVEV (reference sequence). V was clipped by 4 bases and J by 3 bases; unmatched bases: 3. The CDR3 spells CASSSTGGYTEAFF. The CDR3 DNA sequence: TGTGCCAGCAGTTCGACAGGGGGTTACACTGAAGCTTTCTTT.

V usage is TRBV15 and J usage is TRBJ1-4; D gene ambiguous. The CDR3 contains 15 residues. V was clipped by 3 bases and J by 7 bases, with 15 bases between them. From germline, CDR1 is LNHNV and CDR2 YYDKDF (reference sequence). The DNA for the CDR3 is TGTGCCACCAGCAGCCCAGCGGGTGGTGGTGAAAAACTGTTTTTT. Translation: CATSSPAGGGEKLFF.

The chain has TRBV7-8 and TRBJ2-3, with 7 bases lining up with TRBD2. Looked up from germline, CDR1 is SGHVS and CDR2 is FQNEAQ. Trimming cost V 1 base and J 4 bases; bases outside gene matches: 14. CDR3 length: 18 amino acids. The CDR3 DNA sequence: TGTGCCAGCAGCTTAGACCGTCGGACTAGTTCGGGGGCAGATACGCAGTATTTT. Translated: CASSLDRRTSSGADTQYF.

The chain employs TRBV6-5 and TRBJ1-1, with D unclear. Germline values: CDR1 MNHEY, CDR2 SVGAGI. V was shortened by 6 bases and J by 1 base, with 12 bases between the two germline ends. The CDR3 length is 14 residues. CDR3 sequence reads: CASSPGDKNTEAFF. The CDR3 region has the DNA TGTGCCAGCAGCCCAGGAGACAAGAACACTGAAGCTTTCTTT.

The rearrangement joins TRBV5-1 to TRBJ2-7; no clear D. This CDR3 is built from 13 residues. Per the germline V gene, CDR1 is SGHRS and CDR2 is YFSETQ. V was pared by 2 bases and J by 0 bases, with 6 bases between. This CDR3 is CASSLQSSYEQYF. CDR3 bases: TGCGCCAGCAGCTTACAGAGCTCCTACGAGCAGTACTTC.

This chain uses TRBV10-3 with TRBJ2-7; 7 bases align to TRBD1. Germline assignment: CDR1 ENHRY and CDR2 SYGVKD. V gave up 5 bases and J gave up 1 base; unmatched junction bases: 8. This CDR3 is built from 15 residues. CDR3 DNA: TGTGCCATCAGTACATGGACAGGAATGTCCTACGAGCAGTACTTC. Translation: CAISTWTGMSYEQYF.

The gene calls are TRBV11-3 and TRBJ1-1, with D perhaps matching TRBD1 (5 bases). The CDR3 totals 14 residues. Trimming cost V 7 bases and J 0 bases, with 12 bases left between them. From germline, CDR1 is SGHNT and CDR2 YENEEA. This CDR3 is CASNTGTLNTEAFF. The CDR3 coding sequence is TGTGCCAGCAATACCGGGACGTTGAACACTGAAGCTTTCTTT.

This chain connects TRBV4-1 to TRBJ2-7; D is uncertain. Deletions cut 0 bases from V and 5 bases from J, with 14 bases between. This CDR3 spans 15 amino acids. Germline-derived CDR1 and CDR2 are MGHRA and YSYEKL. CDR3 DNA sequence: TGCGCCAGCAGCCAAGATCCTCGGCAGCTTAACGAGCAGTACTTC. This codes for CASSQDPRQLNEQYF.

V usage is TRBV27 and J usage is TRBJ1-6; D gene unclear. Trimming removed 3 bases at V and 3 bases at J, with 9 bases between. This CDR3 has 15 amino acids. The V gene's germline CDR1 is MNHEY and CDR2 SMNVEV (reference sequence). The CDR3 region is CASSFRTVYNSPLHF. CDR3 nucleotides: TGTGCCAGCAGTTTTAGGACGGTCTATAATTCACCCCTCCACTTT.

CDR3 sequence (DNA): TGTGTCCCCGTGGTGACTAATGAAAAACTGTTTTTT. Its protein is CVPVVTNEKLFF. The chain has TRBV21-1 and TRBJ1-4. TRBV21-1 is a pseudogene locus. The CDR3 runs 12 residues.

J is TRBJ2-2 and V is TRBV18; D is perhaps TRBD1 or TRBD2 (6 bases each). V dropped 2 bases and J dropped 6 bases, with 10 bases sitting between them. The CDR3 has 14 amino acids. Germline CDR1 is KGHSH and CDR2 is LQKENI. DNA of the CDR3: TGTGCCAGCTCACCAACGGGGGCGTCCGGGGAGCTGTTTTTT. Encoded protein: CASSPTGASGELFF.

A remark on this clone: An end of the junction does not agree with germline; a read error may underlie this. The chain links TRBV7-7 to TRBJ1-5, with D possibly TRBD1 on 6 matching bases. The CDR3 totals 19 residues. The germline gives CDR1 SSHAT, CDR2 FNYEAQ (reference sequence). The CDR3 coding sequence is TGTGCTAGCAGCTTGGACTATAAGGGACACCGGGCGGGCAATCAGCCCCAGCATTTT. Its translation: CASSLDYKGHRAGNQPQHF.

The J gene is TRBJ1-5, the V gene TRBV2; the D gene is possibly TRBD1 (5 bases). Germline lookup yields CDR1 SNHLY and CDR2 FYNNEI. The CDR3 consists of 13 residues. V dropped 4 bases and J dropped 6 bases, with 10 bases sitting between them. Here the CDR3 reads CASSGSGFQPQHF. As DNA, the CDR3 is TGTGCCAGCAGTGGCTCAGGGTTTCAGCCCCAGCATTTT.

The chain joins TRBV5-6 to TRBJ2-5, with D possibly TRBD2 on 5 matching bases. Germline V gene data show CDR1 as SGHDT and CDR2 as YYEEEE. The CDR3 has 17 residues. Trimming took off 0 bases at V and 5 bases at J, with 20 bases between the two ends. The CDR3 DNA reads TGTGCCAGCAGCTTGGCCTTGGAGGCTAGTGGCCTGGAGACCCAGTACTTC. Its translation is CASSLALEASGLETQYF.

The rearrangement uses TRBV4-1 and TRBJ1-5; D is perhaps TRBD1 (6 bases). Looked up from germline, CDR1 is MGHRA and CDR2 is YSYEKL. This CDR3 region has 19 residues. V was shortened by 0 bases and J by 1 base, with 19 bases between the two germline ends. This CDR3 reads CASSQEKFGGIGSNQPQHF. In DNA form, the CDR3 reads TGCGCCAGCAGCCAAGAAAAATTCGGGGGCATAGGAAGCAATCAGCCCCAGCATTTT.

The rearrangement links TRBV4-1 to TRBJ2-1, with D uncertain. V lost 0 bases, J lost 0 bases, and 6 bases lay in between. Germline CDR1 and CDR2: MGHRA and YSYEKL. There are 15 residues in the CDR3. The DNA for the CDR3 is TGCGCCAGCAGCCAAGATCGGAGCTCCTACAATGAGCAGTTCTTC. This codes for CASSQDRSSYNEQFF.

The chain carries TRBV6-5 and TRBJ2-7; D is unclear. The germline V and J ends were trimmed by 2 bases and 6 bases, with 8 bases remaining between them. The germline gives CDR1 MNHEY, CDR2 SVGAGI. CDR3 size: 12 residues. Written as DNA, the CDR3 is TGTGCCAGCAGTTACATAGGGTTCGAGCAGTACTTC. Protein sequence: CASSYIGFEQYF.